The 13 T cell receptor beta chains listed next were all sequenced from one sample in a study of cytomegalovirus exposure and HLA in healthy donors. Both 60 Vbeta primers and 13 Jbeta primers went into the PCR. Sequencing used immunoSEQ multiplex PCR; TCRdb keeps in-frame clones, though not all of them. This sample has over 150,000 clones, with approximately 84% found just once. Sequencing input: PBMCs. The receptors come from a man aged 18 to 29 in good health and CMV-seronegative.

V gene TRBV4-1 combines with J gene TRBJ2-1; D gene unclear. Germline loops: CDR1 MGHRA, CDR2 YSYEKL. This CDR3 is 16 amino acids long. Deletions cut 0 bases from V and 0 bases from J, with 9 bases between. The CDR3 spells CASSQESRSSYNEQFF. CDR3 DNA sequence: TGCGCCAGCAGCCAAGAATCGAGGAGCTCCTACAATGAGCAGTTCTTC.

CDR3 sequence: CALGGDNYGYTF. The CDR3 bases are TGTGCCCTAGGGGGGGACAACTATGGCTACACCTTC. This rearrangement joins TRBV7-9 to TRBJ1-2, with TRBD1 as a possible D gene (6 bases). V lost 11 bases, J lost 2 bases, and 12 bases lay in between. There are 12 residues in the CDR3. Germline values: CDR1 SEHNR, CDR2 FQNEAQ (reference sequence).

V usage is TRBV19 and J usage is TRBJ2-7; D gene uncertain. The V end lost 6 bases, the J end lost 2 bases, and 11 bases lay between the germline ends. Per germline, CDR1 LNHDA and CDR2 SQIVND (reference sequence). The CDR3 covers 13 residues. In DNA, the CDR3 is TGTGCCAGTAGGGGCGTCAGACCCTACGAGCAGTACTTC. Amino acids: CASRGVRPYEQYF. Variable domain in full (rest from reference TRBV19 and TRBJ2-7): DGGITQSPKYLFRKEGQNVTLSCEQNLNHDAMYWYRQDPGQGLRLIYYSQIVNDFQKGDIAEGYSVSREKKESFPLTVTSAQKNPTAFYLCASRGVRPYEQYFGPGTRLTVT.

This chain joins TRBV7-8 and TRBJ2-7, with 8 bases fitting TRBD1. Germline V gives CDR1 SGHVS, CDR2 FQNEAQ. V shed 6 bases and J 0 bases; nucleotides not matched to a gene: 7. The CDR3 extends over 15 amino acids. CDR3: CASRSRGPSSYEQYF. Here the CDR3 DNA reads TGTGCCAGCAGGTCCAGGGGGCCTAGCTCCTACGAGCAGTACTTC.

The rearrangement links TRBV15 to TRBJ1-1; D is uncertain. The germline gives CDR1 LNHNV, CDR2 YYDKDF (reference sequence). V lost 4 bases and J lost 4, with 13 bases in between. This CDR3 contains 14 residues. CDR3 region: CATSTLLGGTEAFF. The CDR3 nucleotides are TGTGCCACCAGCACCTTACTCGGCGGCACTGAAGCTTTCTTT.

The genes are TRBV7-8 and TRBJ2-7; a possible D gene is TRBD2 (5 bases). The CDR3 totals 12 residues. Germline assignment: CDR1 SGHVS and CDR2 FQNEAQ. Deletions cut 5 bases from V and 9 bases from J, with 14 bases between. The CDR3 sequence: CASSPQTSPQYF. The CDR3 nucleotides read TGTGCCAGCAGCCCGCAAACTAGTCCGCAGTACTTC.

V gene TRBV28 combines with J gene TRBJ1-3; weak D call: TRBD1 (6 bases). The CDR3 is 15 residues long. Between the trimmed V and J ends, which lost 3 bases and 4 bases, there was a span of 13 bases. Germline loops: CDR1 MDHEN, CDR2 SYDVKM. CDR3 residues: CASSLGGARGNTIYF. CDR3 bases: TGTGCCAGCAGTTTGGGGGGGGCGCGCGGAAACACCATATATTTT.

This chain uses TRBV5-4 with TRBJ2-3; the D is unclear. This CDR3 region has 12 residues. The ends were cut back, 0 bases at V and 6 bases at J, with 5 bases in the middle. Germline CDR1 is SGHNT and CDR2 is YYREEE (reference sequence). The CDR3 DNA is TGTGCCAGCAGCTTGGGTCTCGATACGCAGTATTTT. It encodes CASSLGLDTQYF.

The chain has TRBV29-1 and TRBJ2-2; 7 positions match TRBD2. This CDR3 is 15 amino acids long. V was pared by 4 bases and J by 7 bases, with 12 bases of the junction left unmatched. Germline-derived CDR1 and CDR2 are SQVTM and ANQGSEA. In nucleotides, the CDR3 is TGCAGCGTTGTGGGGGGGGAAACTGGTGGCGGGGAGCTGTTTTTT. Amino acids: CSVVGGETGGGELFF.

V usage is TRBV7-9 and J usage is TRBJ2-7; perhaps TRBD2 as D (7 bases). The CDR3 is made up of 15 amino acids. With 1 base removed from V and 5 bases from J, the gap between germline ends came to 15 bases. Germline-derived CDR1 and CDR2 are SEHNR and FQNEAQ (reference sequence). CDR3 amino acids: CASSLGFGGLNEQYF. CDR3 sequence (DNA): TGTGCCAGCAGCTTAGGATTCGGGGGGCTTAACGAGCAGTACTTC.

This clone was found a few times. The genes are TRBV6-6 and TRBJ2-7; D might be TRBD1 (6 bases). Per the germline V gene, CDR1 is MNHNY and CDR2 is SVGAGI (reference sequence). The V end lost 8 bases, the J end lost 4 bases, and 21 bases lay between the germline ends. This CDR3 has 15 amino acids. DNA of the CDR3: TGTGCCAGCGCACTTACTGGACAGTACCCTTACGAGCAGTACTTC. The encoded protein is CASALTGQYPYEQYF.

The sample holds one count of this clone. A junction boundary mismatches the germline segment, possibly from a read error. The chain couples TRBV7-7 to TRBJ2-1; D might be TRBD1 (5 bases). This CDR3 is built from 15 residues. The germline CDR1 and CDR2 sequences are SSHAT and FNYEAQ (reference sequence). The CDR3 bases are TGTGCTAGCAGCTTAGGGGCAGGGTCCTACAATGAGCAGTTCTTC. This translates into CASSLGAGSYNEQFF.

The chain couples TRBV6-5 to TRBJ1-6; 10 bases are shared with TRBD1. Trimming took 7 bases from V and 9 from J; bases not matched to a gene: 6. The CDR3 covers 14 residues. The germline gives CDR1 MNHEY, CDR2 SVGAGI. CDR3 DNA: TGTGCCAGCATCCGGGGGACAGGGGCTTCACCCCTCCACTTT. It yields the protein CASIRGTGASPLHF.